This T cell receptor beta chain was documented in a study of cytomegalovirus exposure and HLA in healthy donors. Study-wide findings and caveats: In a later analysis, more than 15,000 TCR beta sequences were associated with HLA alleles at 0.05 false discovery rate. V- and J-gene trimming in TCR beta was tied to a missense DCLRE1C variant by an analysis performed later. The records held CMV serostatus as the only immune exposure information. In an earlier analysis, most TCR beta V segments were productive about 87% or about 30% of the time.

A note on this clone: Antigen: not known.

Both 60 Vbeta primers and 13 Jbeta primers went into the PCR. The repertoire was sequenced with immunoSEQ multiplex PCR; TCRdb's copy has only in-frame clones and lacks some. The table lists 70,000 or so clones. The V and J ends lost 6 bases and 4 bases respectively, with 7 bases between them. Germline CDR1 is MNHNY and CDR2 is SVGAGI (reference sequence). The length of the CDR3 is 11 residues. This clonotype was obtained from a middle-aged man in good health and CMV-seronegative. The chain links TRBV6-6 to TRBJ2-7; TRBD1 might be the D (6 bases). The sequenced material came from PBMCs. CDR3: CASSRGYEQYF. The CDR3 DNA follows: TGTGCCAGCAGCAGGGGTTACGAGCAGTACTTC.